The rows below give T cell receptor beta chains drawn from one sample of a study of blood T cell repertoires in COVID-19. Sequenced by immunoSEQ multiplex PCR; TCRdb stores in-frame clones only, minus some. The sample shows roughly 290,000 clones, 70% to 85% of them seen only once. Sequencing used peripheral blood. The source of these receptors is a human donor with COVID-19, enrolled during active disease. The donor label of this sample is uncertain. The CDR3 runs from the conserved cysteine through the conserved F or W. A D gene is named only where the DNA matches it firmly. Rows give clone size only sometimes, using once, few, many, or a class for an expanded clone.

J gene,V gene,clone size,D gene,CDR3 protein,CDR3 DNA
TRBJ1-3,TRBV7-2,-,-,CASSLDRTVPGNTIYF,TGTGCCAGCAGCTTAGACAGGACAGTACCTGGAAACACCATATATTTT
TRBJ1-2,TRBV6-2/TRBV6-3,-,-,CASSSGFTNYGYTF,TGTGCCAGCAGTTCAGGGTTTACTAACTATGGCTACACCTTC
TRBJ2-5,TRBV19,-,-,CASSPTGQETQYF,TGTGCCAGTAGTCCCACAGGGCAAGAGACCCAGTACTTC
TRBJ1-1,TRBV7-3,-,-,CASSLARDGTEAFF,TGTGCCAGCAGCTTAGCCAGGGATGGCACTGAAGCTTTCTTT
TRBJ1-1,TRBV19,-,-,CASSIAAMNTEAFF,TGTGCCAGTAGTATAGCTGCTATGAACACTGAAGCTTTCTTT
TRBJ1-6,TRBV5-4,once,TRBD1,CASSWTGYNSPLHF,TGTGCCAGCAGCTGGACAGGATATAATTCACCCCTCCACTTT
TRBJ1-3,TRBV21-1,once,-,CASSRTQGEVSGNTIYF,TGTGCCAGCAGCAGGACACAGGGGGAGGTTTCTGGAAACACCATATATTTT
TRBJ2-1,TRBV30,-,TRBD1,CAWSRDRADNEQFF,TGTGCCTGGAGTAGGGACAGGGCGGATAATGAGCAGTTCTTC
TRBJ1-2,TRBV7-2,-,-,CASSSRGDYGYTF,TGTGCCAGCAGCTCCCGGGGGGACTATGGCTACACCTTC
TRBJ2-1,TRBV7-9,-,-,CASSPTRGASSYNEQFF,TGTGCCAGCAGCCCGACGCGCGGGGCCAGCTCCTACAATGAGCAGTTCTTC
TRBJ2-1,TRBV28,-,TRBD1,CASNTARGRQFNEQFF,TGTGCCAGCAACACAGCCAGGGGGCGGCAGTTTAATGAGCAGTTCTTC